This T cell receptor (beta chain) was identified during a study of T cells in tumors after PD-1 blockade. Assay: immunoSEQ multiplex PCR; the TCRdb copy retains only in-frame clones and omits some. The sample lists 4,000 or so clones; about two thirds were seen once. Per the germline V gene, CDR1 is MNHNY and CDR2 is SVGAGI (reference sequence). Trimming removed 6 bases from V and 0 bases from J, with 9 bases in between. This CDR3 is 13 amino acids long. The TCR originated in a human donor with basal cell carcinoma. V and J are TRBV6-6 and TRBJ2-7, with TRBD2 as a possible D gene (6 bases). Sequences were derived from tumor tissue, sampled before anti-PD-1 treatment. The CDR3 loop is CASSGSLSYEQYF. CDR3 nucleotide sequence: TGTGCCAGCAGCGGGAGTCTCTCCTACGAGCAGTACTTC.